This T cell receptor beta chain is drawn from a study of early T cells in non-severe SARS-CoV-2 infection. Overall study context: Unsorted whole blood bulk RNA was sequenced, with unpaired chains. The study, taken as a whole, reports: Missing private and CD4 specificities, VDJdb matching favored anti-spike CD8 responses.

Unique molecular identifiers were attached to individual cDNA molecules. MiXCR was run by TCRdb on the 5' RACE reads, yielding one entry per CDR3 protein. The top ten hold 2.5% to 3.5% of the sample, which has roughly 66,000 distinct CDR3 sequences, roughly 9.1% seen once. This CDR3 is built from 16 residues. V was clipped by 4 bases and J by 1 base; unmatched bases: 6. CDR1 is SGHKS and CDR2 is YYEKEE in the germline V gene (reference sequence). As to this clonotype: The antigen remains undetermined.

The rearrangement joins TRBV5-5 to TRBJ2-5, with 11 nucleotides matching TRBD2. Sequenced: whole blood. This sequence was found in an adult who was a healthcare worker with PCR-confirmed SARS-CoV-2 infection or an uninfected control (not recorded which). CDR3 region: CASSPGTSGPQETQYF. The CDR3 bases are TGTGCCAGCAGCCCCGGGACTAGCGGCCCCCAAGAGACCCAGTACTTC.